This record covers a single TCR beta chain. No antigen is known for it. The trim removed 3 bases at V and 8 bases at J, leaving 11 bases unmatched. This CDR3 spans 16 amino acids. Germline V CDR1 and CDR2: SGHVS, FNYEAQ. Documented time point: pretreatment peripheral blood. This record comes from a study of PD-L1 blockade in urothelial cancer. Study as a whole: Each blood sample yielded a median of approximately 140,000 T cells. Study-wide findings and caveats: A below-median TCR clonality in blood before treatment predicted better survival.

Every PCR received spiked-in synthetic TCR analog templates. Sequencing used immunoSEQ multiplex PCR; TCRdb keeps in-frame clones, though not all of them. Here the sample spans 60,000 to 65,000 clones, about 76% being singletons. The sequences come from PBMCs, collected around atezolizumab (anti-PD-L1) treatment. The V call is TRBV7-6, the J call TRBJ2-3; 10 bases align to TRBD2. The origin of this receptor is a man aged 70-80 years with urothelial cancer. CDR3 bases: TGTGCCAGCAGCTTGACCGGACTAGCGGCAACGAGTACGCAGTATTTT. It encodes CASSLTGLAATSTQYF.